This T cell receptor beta chain was found in a study of vaccination effects on CD4 cells after COVID-19. Study-level background: Every well housed about 1.8 million PBMC, which grew in culture alongside about 10 IU/ml IL-2 and approximately 10 ug/ml peptides. Study results and caveats: Recruitment yielded few convalescent patients, and the study had no early post-infection timepoints.

V dropped 3 bases and J dropped 2 bases, with 5 bases sitting between them. CDR3 length: 12 amino acids. Germline V gives CDR1 SNHLY, CDR2 FYNNEI. Concerning this clone itself: Its antigen is currently unknown.

Profiling relied on immunoSEQ multiplex PCR, and the TCRdb table lists in-frame clones only, not all of them. The data hold tens of thousands of clones, with about 70% observed a single time. At the end of around 11 days of culture, CD4+ T cells were isolated. The person had PCR-confirmed SARS-CoV-2 infection between March and December 2020. Two-dose vaccination with either BNT162b2 or mRNA-1273 was given to the participants. Cultures had half their medium replaced with IL-2 medium on days 3 and 7. The specimen was CD4+ T cells from PBMCs cultured without peptide, collected after COVID-19 vaccination. V gene TRBV2 combines with J gene TRBJ2-7; unclear D gene. This sequence was found in a human donor who had a prior SARS-CoV-2 infection. The CDR3 spells CASSERTYEQYF. CDR3 coding DNA: TGTGCCAGCAGTGAGAGGACCTACGAGCAGTACTTC.